The 18 T cell receptor beta chains in this list originate from one sample, sequenced in a study of control samples from healthy donors and cancer patients (dated by TCRdb to 2018 to 2021). The library came from the immunoSEQ multiplex PCR assay. TCRdb took this table from immuneACCESS and kept in-frame rearrangements with V and J called. Such tables lack part of the clones; where checked against another copy, unresolved V genes explain under half of the gap, and the rest is unexplained. The sample table contains some 9,800 clones; only one count was recorded for roughly 88% of them. About a fifth of the sample is taken by the ten largest. Sequencing input: PBMCs. The origin of the receptors is a man between 60 and 75 years old with colorectal cancer.

The chain uses TRBV30 and TRBJ2-7; 7 bases agree with TRBD1. Germline assignment: CDR1 GTSNPN and CDR2 SVGIG (reference sequence). Unmatched junction bases numbered 7, after V lost 3 bases and J lost 2 bases. CDR3 length equals 14 residues. The CDR3 DNA sequence: TGTGCCTGGAGGCCCGGGACAGCGGCCTACGAGCAGTACTTC. Amino acids: CAWRPGTAAYEQYF.

J is TRBJ2-7 and V is TRBV5-6; D unresolved. The V end was cut by 3 bases, the J end by 3 bases, with 16 bases between. The CDR3 contains 15 residues. CDR1 is SGHDT, CDR2 YYEEEE, per germline. The chain's CDR3 is CASSSPENGNYEQYF. CDR3 nucleotides: TGTGCCAGCAGCTCGCCCGAAAACGGAAACTACGAGCAGTACTTC.

The chain uses TRBV4-1 and TRBJ2-3; no firm D call. The germline gives CDR1 MGHRA, CDR2 YSYEKL. This CDR3 comprises 16 residues. Trimming took 5 bases from V and 0 from J, leaving 15 bases between them. This CDR3 reads CASSSPLRGSTDTQYF. Written as DNA, the CDR3 is TGCGCCAGCAGCTCTCCCCTGCGAGGTAGCACAGATACGCAGTATTTT.

This chain uses TRBV19 with TRBJ1-3; 7 bases map to TRBD1. Germline CDR1 LNHDA, CDR2 SQIVND (reference sequence). The CDR3 loop spans 15 amino acids. With 7 bases clipped from V and 0 bases from J, the junction kept 6 bases outside the gene matches. CDR3 coding DNA: TGTGCCAGTACCCCAGGGGGGAGCTCTGGAAACACCATATATTTT. Protein product: CASTPGGSSGNTIYF.

The V gene is TRBV9, the J gene TRBJ2-7; 8 nucleotides agree with TRBD2. Germline V gene sequence: CDR1 SGDLS, CDR2 YYNGEE. Unmatched junction bases numbered 10, after V lost 4 bases and J lost 1 base. The CDR3 has 16 amino acids. Here the CDR3 reads CASSPGGRGRSYEQYF. The DNA for the CDR3 is TGTGCCAGCAGCCCGGGGGGGCGGGGGAGATCCTACGAGCAGTACTTC.

Points on this clone: The sample has other DNA sequences that encode this CDR3 too. The chain is built from TRBV9 and TRBJ2-2; 8 bases align to TRBD1. The length of the CDR3 is 17 residues. V trimming: 0 bases; J trimming: 1 base; junction bases outside the gene matches: 5. Germline CDR1 and CDR2: SGDLS and YYNGEE. The CDR3 bases are TGTGCCAGCAGCGTAGCTCGAGACAGGGGGAACACCGGGGAGCTGTTTTTT. This encodes CASSVARDRGNTGELFF. Variable domain in full (rest from reference TRBV9 and TRBJ2-2): DSGVTQTPKHLITATGQRVTLRCSPRSGDLSVYWYQQSLDQGLQFLIQYYNGEERAKGNILERFSAQQFPDLHSELNLSSLELGDSALYFCASSVARDRGNTGELFFGEGSRLTVL.

The gene calls are TRBV28 and TRBJ1-1, with D unresolved. Germline V gene sequence: CDR1 MDHEN, CDR2 SYDVKM. This CDR3 spans 12 amino acids. The V and J ends lost 5 bases and 7 bases respectively, with 11 bases between them. DNA of the CDR3: TGTGCCAGCAGTCTACAGTTCTTTGAAGCTTTCTTT. Its protein product is CASSLQFFEAFF.

This clone came up once. This chain uses TRBV27 with TRBJ2-3; 7 nucleotides match TRBD2. From germline, CDR1 is MNHEY and CDR2 SMNVEV (reference sequence). This CDR3 contains 18 residues. Trimming at V came to 5 bases and at J to 2 bases, leaving 16 bases not matched to a gene. The DNA of the CDR3 is TGTGCCAGCAGTCCCCTCAGGGCGTCGGGGGGTTCCACAGATACGCAGTATTTT. Translation gives CASSPLRASGGSTDTQYF.

The chain is built from TRBV6-2 or TRBV6-3 and TRBJ2-5; 10 bases align to TRBD2. Trimming took 6 bases from V and 5 from J; bases not matched to a gene: 15. This CDR3 is 17 amino acids long. From germline, CDR1 is MNHEY and CDR2 SVGEGT. CDR3 in DNA: TGTGCCAGCAGCGGTACTAGCGGGGCTCGAGGTGGGGAGACCCAGTACTTC. The encoded protein is CASSGTSGARGGETQYF.

V usage is TRBV6-5 and J usage is TRBJ1-6, with 10 nucleotides matching TRBD1. Germline V gives CDR1 MNHEY, CDR2 SVGAGI. The CDR3 contains 14 residues. J gave up 10 bases and V 4 bases, and 4 bases lay outside the gene matches. In nucleotides, the CDR3 is TGTGCCAGCAGTTCCGGGACAGGGGTGTCACCCCTCCACTTT. It specifies CASSSGTGVSPLHF.

The chain recombines TRBV7-2 with TRBJ2-1; weak D call: TRBD2 (5 bases). Between the trimmed V and J ends, which lost 2 bases and 7 bases, there was a span of 15 bases. Germline V gene lookup returns CDR1 SGHTA and CDR2 FQGNSA. This CDR3 has 15 residues. The CDR3 region is CASSLFQDLGNEQFF. The CDR3 DNA sequence: TGTGCCAGCAGCTTATTTCAGGACTTAGGGAATGAGCAGTTCTTC.

The rearrangement uses TRBV5-1 and TRBJ1-1; a possible D gene is TRBD1 (5 bases). This CDR3 has 14 amino acids. The V end lost 4 bases, the J end lost 5 bases, and 15 bases lay between the germline ends. Germline loops: CDR1 SGHRS, CDR2 YFSETQ. In DNA form, the CDR3 reads TGCGCCAGCAGCCCCACGCGGGGGACTACTGAAGCTTTCTTT. Amino acid sequence: CASSPTRGTTEAFF.

The chain employs TRBV7-6 and TRBJ2-5; 12 bases line up with TRBD2. The CDR3 covers 17 residues. Trimming removed 0 bases from V and 4 bases from J; junction bases left unmatched: 6. Per the germline V gene, CDR1 is SGHVS and CDR2 is FNYEAQ. CDR3 in amino acids: CASSLAELAGGRETQYF. Written as DNA, the CDR3 is TGTGCCAGCAGCTTAGCCGAGCTAGCGGGGGGGCGAGAGACCCAGTACTTC.

This clone appeared a single time. V gene TRBV28 combines with J gene TRBJ1-2; TRBD1 aligns across 7 bases. This CDR3 region has 17 residues. The V gene's germline CDR1 is MDHEN and CDR2 SYDVKM. With 4 bases clipped from V and 0 bases from J, the junction kept 11 bases outside the gene matches. The CDR3 DNA follows: TGTGCCAGCAGTTCGAACGGAGGAGGGGGCCCTAACTATGGCTACACCTTC. This sequence encodes CASSSNGGGGPNYGYTF.

This clone was detected once. The chain uses TRBV9 and TRBJ2-3, with D hard to call. CDR3 size: 16 residues. Germline lookup yields CDR1 SGDLS and CDR2 YYNGEE. Trimming cost V 6 bases and J 2 bases, with 19 bases left between them. In nucleotides, the CDR3 is TGTGCCAGCACCCATAGGCAGATTCCTTTCACAGATACGCAGTATTTT. The encoded protein is CASTHRQIPFTDTQYF.

The chain is built from TRBV3-1 (or the pseudogene TRBV3-2) and TRBJ2-3; D is perhaps TRBD1 (7 bases). CDR1 is LGHDT, CDR2 YNNKEL, per germline (reference sequence). Trimming removed 3 bases from V and 2 bases from J, with 15 bases in between. This CDR3 contains 16 residues. The CDR3 is CASSHAGTETTDTQYF. The CDR3 DNA reads as TGTGCCAGCAGCCACGCGGGGACAGAGACCACAGATACGCAGTATTTT.

The J gene is TRBJ2-5, the V gene TRBV28; no reliable D call. V dropped 3 bases and J dropped 5 bases, with 4 bases sitting between them. Per germline, CDR1 MDHEN and CDR2 SYDVKM. There are 11 residues in the CDR3. The CDR3 bases are TGTGCCAGCAGTTTTAGGGAGACCCAGTACTTC. Its protein product is CASSFRETQYF.

CDR3 sequence: CASKDYNSPLHF. CDR3 coding DNA: TGTGCCAGCAAAGACTATAATTCACCCCTCCACTTT. V gene TRBV11-1 combines with J gene TRBJ1-6; D is uncertain. The length of the CDR3 is 12 residues. CDR1 and CDR2 (germline): SGHAT, FQDESV (reference sequence). V was pared by 7 bases and J by 3 bases, with 4 bases between.